Shown below are 16 T cell receptor beta chains from a single sample sequenced in a study of graft-versus-host responses after intestinal transplantation. Clones were sequenced by immunoSEQ multiplex PCR, and TCRdb holds only the in-frame ones, with some missing. The table lists about 45,000 clones, roughly nine tenths of them singletons. Sample: PBMCs, taken 524 days after transplant. Receptor source: a human patient who received an intestinal transplant, so some T cells may come from the graft donor.

This clone has just a few counts. V and J are TRBV9 and TRBJ2-3; tentatively, D is TRBD2 (6 bases). CDR3 length: 15 amino acids. The germline V and J ends were trimmed by 3 bases and 6 bases, with 17 bases remaining between them. CDR1 is SGDLS and CDR2 is YYNGEE in the germline V gene. The CDR3 is CASSASEGGVDTQYF. The CDR3 DNA reads TGTGCCAGCAGCGCGTCTGAGGGCGGGGTGGATACGCAGTATTTT.

The chain recombines TRBV30 with TRBJ1-4; D unclear. V lost 6 bases and J 0 bases, leaving 11 bases between the germline ends. CDR3 length: 14 amino acids. The V gene's germline CDR1 is GTSNPN and CDR2 SVGIG (reference sequence). The CDR3 here is CACHTGATNEKLFF. DNA for the CDR3: TGTGCCTGCCACACGGGTGCAACTAATGAAAAACTGTTTTTT. The full variable domain, with the rest looked up from reference TRBV30 and TRBJ1-4, is SQTIHQWPATLVQPVGSPLSLECTVEGTSNPNLYWYRQAAGRGLQLLFYSVGIGQISSEVPQNLSASRPQDRQFILSSKKLLLSDSGFYLCACHTGATNEKLFFGSGTQLSVL.

The rearrangement joins TRBV2 to TRBJ2-7; 9 positions agree with TRBD1. This CDR3 comprises 15 residues. The J segment lost 0 bases and the V segment lost 5 bases, leaving 5 bases of the junction unmatched. Germline lookup yields CDR1 SNHLY and CDR2 FYNNEI. Here the CDR3 reads CASSHGTGSSYEQYF. DNA for the CDR3: TGTGCCAGCAGTCATGGGACAGGGAGCTCCTACGAGCAGTACTTC.

This chain uses TRBV7-3 with TRBJ2-1; 7 positions agree with TRBD2. CDR3 length equals 18 residues. The junction had 13 bases not matched to a gene; V was cut back by 0 bases and J by 5 bases. Germline V lookup: CDR1 SGHTA, CDR2 FQGTGA. As DNA, the CDR3 is TGTGCCAGCAGCTTAACGCCGGTTGGACTAGGGACCCACAATGAGCAGTTCTTC. Protein product: CASSLTPVGLGTHNEQFF.

The chain employs TRBV29-1 and TRBJ1-2; D is perhaps TRBD1 (5 bases). CDR3 size: 11 residues. The germline CDR1 and CDR2 sequences are SQVTM and ANQGSEA. V was shortened by 7 bases and J by 8 bases, with 14 bases between the two germline ends. Here the CDR3 DNA reads TGCAGCGCCGAGACAGCCTACGGCTACACCTTC. Amino acid sequence: CSAETAYGYTF.

Worth noting for this clone: The germline gene is not matched at one end of the junction; a read error may be the cause. The rearrangement uses TRBV5-4 and TRBJ2-1; D is ambiguous. The CDR3 covers 15 residues. CDR1 is SGHNT and CDR2 is YYREEE in the germline V gene (reference sequence). The CDR3 here is CASNLGGSSYNEQFF. CDR3 in DNA: TGTGCCAGCAACTTGGGCGGTAGCTCCTACAATGAGCAGTTCTTC.

The rearrangement joins TRBV7-9 to TRBJ2-1, with 7 bases lining up with TRBD2. J gave up 2 bases and V 5 bases, and 9 bases lay outside the gene matches. This CDR3 has 16 amino acids. CDR1 is SEHNR, CDR2 FQNEAQ, per germline (reference sequence). The CDR3: CASSPTSGITYNEQFF. CDR3 nucleotides: TGTGCCAGCAGCCCAACCAGCGGGATAACCTACAATGAGCAGTTCTTC.

This chain links TRBV18 with TRBJ1-1; weak D call: TRBD1 (5 bases). The V end lost 3 bases, the J end lost 1 base, and 9 bases lay between the germline ends. The germline V gene has CDR1 KGHSH and CDR2 LQKENI. This CDR3 spans 14 amino acids. CDR3 loop: CASSPGGANTEAFF. DNA of the CDR3: TGTGCCAGCTCACCGGGAGGGGCGAACACTGAAGCTTTCTTT.

This clone was recorded once. V and J are TRBV28 and TRBJ2-7; no clear D. The CDR3 loop spans 14 amino acids. Germline CDR1 reads MDHEN; CDR2 reads SYDVKM. Trimming took off 3 bases at V and 0 bases at J, with 9 bases between the two ends. CDR3 DNA: TGTGCCAGCAGTTTGACCTCTAGCTCCTACGAGCAGTACTTC. Translation gives CASSLTSSSYEQYF. The variable domain in full, completed from reference TRBV28 and TRBJ2-7, reads DVKVTQSSRYLVKRTGEKVFLECVQDMDHENMFWYRQDPGLGLRLIYFSYDVKMKEKGDIPEGYSVSREKKERFSLILESASTNQTSMYLCASSLTSSSYEQYFGPGTRLTVT.

V gene TRBV19 combines with J gene TRBJ2-3; 7 positions agree with TRBD2. With 6 bases clipped from V and 1 base from J, the junction kept 13 bases outside the gene matches. CDR1 and CDR2 (germline): LNHDA, SQIVND (reference sequence). The CDR3 runs 17 residues. CDR3 residues: CASRPAGGSLRTDTQYF. Here the CDR3 DNA reads TGTGCCAGTAGGCCAGCCGGCGGGAGCCTCCGCACAGATACGCAGTATTTT. Full variable domain (outside the CDR3, taken from reference TRBV19 and TRBJ2-3): DGGITQSPKYLFRKEGQNVTLSCEQNLNHDAMYWYRQDPGQGLRLIYYSQIVNDFQKGDIAEGYSVSREKKESFPLTVTSAQKNPTAFYLCASRPAGGSLRTDTQYFGPGTRLTVL.

This clone was counted a single time. The gene calls are TRBV9 and TRBJ1-1, with a tentative D call TRBD1 (5 bases). The germline V and J ends were trimmed by 0 bases and 9 bases, with 15 bases remaining between them. CDR3 size: 14 residues. The germline CDR1 and CDR2 sequences are SGDLS and YYNGEE. CDR3 in DNA: TGTGCCAGCAGCGTAGAGGGAAGGGAGGGGCAAGCTTTCTTT. Amino acids: CASSVEGREGQAFF.

The chain has TRBV10-1 and TRBJ1-2; D is perhaps TRBD1 (6 bases). Looked up from germline, CDR1 is WNHNN and CDR2 is SYGVQD (reference sequence). The length of the CDR3 is 15 residues. Between the trimmed V and J ends, which lost 4 bases and 0 bases, there was a span of 12 bases. The CDR3 is CASSVRTDPNYGYTF. CDR3 in DNA: TGCGCCAGCAGTGTACGGACAGATCCTAACTATGGCTACACCTTC.

V usage is TRBV9 and J usage is TRBJ2-4; D remains unclear. Germline CDR1 reads SGDLS; CDR2 reads YYNGEE. CDR3 length: 14 amino acids. Trimming removed 7 bases from V and 0 bases from J, with 11 bases in between. The CDR3 reads CASSPSIAKNIQYF. DNA of the CDR3: TGTGCCAGCTCCCCCTCCATAGCCAAAAACATTCAGTACTTC.

This sequence joins TRBV5-8 and TRBJ2-4; TRBD2 matches 10 bases. Germline V gene sequence: CDR1 SGHTS, CDR2 YDEGEE. This CDR3 spans 14 amino acids. J gave up 0 bases and V 7 bases, and 1 base lay outside the gene matches. CDR3 residues: CASRLAGAKNIQYF. CDR3 coding DNA: TGTGCCAGCCGACTAGCGGGAGCCAAAAACATTCAGTACTTC.

The chain has TRBV6-5 and TRBJ1-2; no reliable D call. In germline, CDR1 is MNHEY, CDR2 SVGAGI. The CDR3 length is 11 residues. The V and J ends lost 5 bases and 8 bases respectively, with 9 bases between them. The CDR3 region is CASSAQEGYTF. The CDR3 bases are TGTGCCAGCAGTGCCCAGGAGGGCTACACCTTC.

V and J are TRBV28 and TRBJ1-1; D is uncertain. The CDR3 length is 15 residues. V gave up 2 bases and J gave up 1 base, with 11 bases separating them. Germline V CDR1 and CDR2: MDHEN, SYDVKM. The chain's CDR3 is CASSLNSVRNTEAFF. The CDR3 coding sequence is TGTGCCAGCAGTTTAAACTCCGTAAGGAACACTGAAGCTTTCTTT.